A single sample is the source of the 8 T cell receptor delta chains below, sequenced in a study of DNA immune sequencing with unique molecular identifiers. All 8 TRDV and 4 TRDJ genes were targeted in 32-plex amplification of genomic DNA. Adapter PCR followed approximately 3 barcoding PCR cycles that attached a 12-nucleotide UMI. TCRdb re-analyzed the multiplex PCR reads via CATT. Of 2,000 or so delta-chain clones listed, roughly 6% were seen once; the top ten hold 53%. The sample comprised gamma-delta T cells from buffy coat blood. All receptors derive from a human donor in good health.

Of note for this clone: A single base is all that separates this from a far larger clone, so a read error is likely. The rearrangement joins TRDV2 to TRDJ3; 8 bases fit TRDD3. CDR3 length: 19 residues. Germline CDR1 and CDR2: GEAIGNYY and EKD. This chain's CDR3 is CACDTVGDTDSWETRQMFF. DNA for the CDR3: TGTGCCTGTGACACCGTTGGGGATACTGACTCCTGGGAAACCCGACAGATGTTTTTC.

This clone is termed medium-sized (0.01 to 0.1%). The V gene is TRDV2, the J gene TRDJ1; possible D gene TRDD3, 6 bases. The CDR3 is made up of 18 amino acids. Trimming pared 0 bases from V and 0 bases from J, leaving 19 bases between. In germline, CDR1 is GEAIGNYY, CDR2 EKD. CDR3 DNA sequence: TGTGCCTGTGACACCGTGGTAAGAAGGGGGACCCACACCGATAAACTCATCTTT. Amino acids: CACDTVVRRGTHTDKLIF.

Points on this clone: A much larger clone sits a single nucleotide away, making a read error possible. The V and J genes are TRDV1 and TRDJ1; possibly TRDD2 for D (6 bases). The J gene, left out of TCRdb, was set here by checking the DNA against germline. The CDR3 is made up of 22 amino acids. Germline-derived CDR1 and CDR2 are TSWWSYY and QGS. CDR3: CAIGDPPGLPPLYILYTDKLIF. The CDR3 nucleotides read TGTGCTATTGGGGACCCCCCCGGCCTTCCCCCACTGTACATCTTGTACACCGATAAACTCATCTTT.

By share, this clone ranks as large. The same CDR3 arises from other DNA sequences in this sample as well. This chain links TRDV2 with TRDJ1; 7 bases agree with TRDD3. The CDR3 is made up of 15 amino acids. Trimming took 3 bases from V and 4 from J; bases not matched to a gene: 10. CDR1 GEAIGNYY and CDR2 EKD come from the germline V gene. The CDR3 sequence is CACDGLMGEGDKLIF. CDR3 sequence (DNA): TGTGCCTGTGACGGATTGATGGGGGAAGGCGATAAACTCATCTTT.

In its sample, this clone was seen once. V gene TRDV1 combines with J gene TRDJ1, with D maybe TRDD2 (6 bases). Since TCRdb gives no J gene, matching the DNA to germline was used here to assign it. The germline V gene encodes CDR1 TSWWSYY and CDR2 QGS. V lost 4 bases, J lost 0 bases, and 30 bases lay in between. CDR3 size: 21 residues. DNA for the CDR3: TGTGCTCTTGGGGTCTGGCGGCCTTCCGGACATCCGACGGATTACACCGATAAACTCATCTTT. Translated: CALGVWRPSGHPTDYTDKLIF.

This clone was counted only a few times. A read error likely explains why the TCRdb protein, taken from a much larger clone, differs from this DNA's translation at residue 4; the protein shown is translated from the DNA. This chain links TRDV2 with TRDJ1; 7 bases align to TRDD3. The trim removed 6 bases at V and 0 bases at J, leaving 18 bases unmatched. The CDR3 runs to 18 residues. In germline, CDR1 is GEAIGNYY, CDR2 EKD. The CDR3 sequence: CACYPVLGTLPYTDKLIF. CDR3 sequence (DNA): TGTGCCTGTTACCCGGTACTGGGGACTCTTCCCTACACCGATAAACTCATCTTT.

This clone has more than one count but fewer than ten. A far larger clone is a single base away, which makes a read error likely. Other DNA variants within this sample encode the same CDR3. The chain recombines TRDV2 with TRDJ1; 7 bases are shared with TRDD3. The CDR3 has 18 amino acids. Looked up from germline, CDR1 is GEAIGNYY and CDR2 is EKD. CDR3 DNA sequence: TGTGCCTGTGACCCGGTACTGGGGACTCTTCCCTACACCGATAAACTTATCTTT. As protein: CACDPVLGTLPYTDKLIF.

The sample holds a few counts of this clone. This sequence is one base from a far larger clone and is likely a read error. The V gene is TRDV2, the J gene TRDJ2; 11 bases align to TRDD3. V lost 1 base, J lost 5 bases, and 14 bases stayed unmatched. The CDR3 totals 19 residues. In germline, CDR1 is GEAIGNYY, CDR2 EKD. The DNA for the CDR3 is TGTGCCTGTGACACGGTCTCGCCGTCTGGGGGATACCGTACAGCACAACTCTTCTTT. Its translation is CACDTVSPSGGYRTAQLFF.